These 24 T cell receptor beta chains were all obtained from the same sample, sequenced in a study of cytotoxic CD8 clonotypes in ibrutinib-treated CLL. The data were produced by immunoSEQ multiplex PCR, yet TCRdb's version contains in-frame clones alone and is incomplete. The sample lists 130,000 to 150,000 clones, around 80% occurring once. This specimen was PBMCs, taken after 12 months of ibrutinib treatment. The receptors shown here come from a human donor with chronic lymphocytic leukemia.

The gene calls are TRBV11-1 and TRBJ1-1; possibly TRBD1 for D (5 bases). The germline gives CDR1 SGHAT, CDR2 FQDESV (reference sequence). V was shortened by 1 base and J by 4 bases, with 13 bases between the two germline ends. This CDR3 comprises 15 residues. CDR3 in DNA: TGTGCCAGCAGCTTAGTGGACCAGGGTGGCACTGAAGCTTTCTTT. This codes for CASSLVDQGGTEAFF.

The V gene is TRBV5-6, the J gene TRBJ2-3; 8 bases map to TRBD2. V gave up 4 bases and J gave up 3 bases; unmatched junction bases: 10. Germline CDR1 and CDR2: SGHDT and YYEEEE. The CDR3 totals 16 residues. Written as DNA, the CDR3 is TGTGCCAGCAGCACCGAGGCGGGGGGCAGAACAGATACGCAGTATTTT. It codes for CASSTEAGGRTDTQYF.

The chain has TRBV10-1 and TRBJ2-3, with a tentative D call TRBD2 (5 bases). Germline V lookup: CDR1 WNHNN, CDR2 SYGVQD (reference sequence). Trimming pared 4 bases from V and 2 bases from J, leaving 10 bases between. This CDR3 region has 14 residues. The CDR3 here is CASSVLALTDTQYF. The CDR3 DNA reads TGCGCCAGCAGTGTCCTAGCCCTCACAGATACGCAGTATTTT.

The rearrangement joins TRBV18 to TRBJ1-3; 8 nucleotides align to TRBD1. The V segment lost 5 bases and the J segment 0 bases; nucleotides outside the gene matches: 6. The CDR3 consists of 16 residues. Germline CDR1 KGHSH, CDR2 LQKENI. In nucleotides, the CDR3 is TGTGCCAGCTCAGACTCAGGGGGCGTCTCTGGAAACACCATATATTTT. Residues: CASSDSGGVSGNTIYF. The whole variable domain, filled in from reference TRBV18 and TRBJ1-3, reads NAGVMQNPRHLVRRRGQEARLRCSPMKGHSHVYWYRQLPEEGLKFMVYLQKENIIDESGMPKERFSAEFPKEGPSILRIQQVVRGDSAAYFCASSDSGGVSGNTIYFGEGSWLTVV.

The chain combines TRBV10-3 with TRBJ2-7, with unresolved D. This CDR3 is built from 14 residues. Germline values: CDR1 ENHRY, CDR2 SYGVKD. Trimming removed 0 bases at V and 2 bases at J, with 8 bases between. The CDR3 DNA reads TGTGCCATCAGTGAGTCGGGGAATACCTACGAGCAGTACTTC. Protein sequence: CAISESGNTYEQYF.

V and J are TRBV4-3 and TRBJ1-4, with 8 positions matching TRBD1. The CDR3 runs 17 residues. Losses at the gene ends were 2 bases for V and 5 bases for J; bases not matched to a gene: 10. Germline assignment: CDR1 LGHNA and CDR2 YSLEER. The CDR3 is CASSQIFRGTGNEKLFF. CDR3 sequence (DNA): TGCGCCAGCAGCCAAATTTTCCGCGGGACAGGAAATGAAAAACTGTTTTTT.

This clone has just one count. The rearrangement uses TRBV11-2 and TRBJ2-7; D gene uncertain. The CDR3 runs 11 residues. The ends were cut back, 4 bases at V and 3 bases at J, with 4 bases in the middle. Germline lookup yields CDR1 SGHAT and CDR2 FQNNGV. The CDR3 loop is CASSSFYEQYF. CDR3 sequence (DNA): TGTGCCAGCAGCTCCTTCTACGAGCAGTACTTC.

The gene calls are TRBV6-6 and TRBJ2-7; D is possibly TRBD2 (6 bases). This CDR3 has 13 residues. The V gene lost 6 bases and the J gene lost 3 bases, with 12 bases spanning the gap. Germline CDR1 is MNHNY and CDR2 is SVGAGI (reference sequence). The CDR3 DNA follows: TGTGCCAGCAGAGACGGGAGATTCTACGAGCAGTACTTC. Translation: CASRDGRFYEQYF.

This rearrangement joins TRBV7-3 to TRBJ1-1, with a possible D match to TRBD1 (6 bases). The CDR3 covers 16 residues. Germline V gene sequence: CDR1 SGHTA, CDR2 FQGTGA. V was shortened by 0 bases and J by 10 bases, with 21 bases between the two germline ends. The CDR3 DNA reads as TGTGCCAGCAGCTTAACGATCGGGGGCGGTATCGATTCAGCTTTCTTT. It encodes CASSLTIGGGIDSAFF. The full variable domain, completed using reference TRBV7-3 and TRBJ1-1, is GAGVSQTPSNKVTEKGKYVELRCDPISGHTALYWYRQSLGQGPEFLIYFQGTGAADDSGLPNDRFFAVRPEGSVSTLKIQRTERGDSAVYLCASSLTIGGGIDSAFFGQGTRLTVV.

This clone was found once. The gene calls are TRBV29-1 and TRBJ2-3, with 12 bases fitting TRBD2. Germline assignment: CDR1 SQVTM and CDR2 ANQGSEA. V lost 6 bases and J lost 4; bases outside the gene matches: 11. CDR3 length: 16 residues. The CDR3 region has the DNA TGCAGCGTCGATAAAAGACTAGCGGGAGATCCAGATACGCAGTATTTT. Its protein product is CSVDKRLAGDPDTQYF.

J is TRBJ1-1 and V is TRBV18; 7 bases match TRBD1. The junction had 2 bases not matched to a gene; V was cut back by 5 bases and J by 8 bases. CDR3 length: 11 amino acids. Looked up from germline, CDR1 is KGHSH and CDR2 is LQKENI. CDR3 nucleotides: TGTGCCAGCTCAGGGGACAGCGAAGCTTTCTTT. It translates to CASSGDSEAFF.

The chain carries TRBV10-1 and TRBJ2-5, with TRBD2 identical over 9 bases. V dropped 4 bases and J dropped 4; count of bases not matched to a gene: 4. Germline V gene sequence: CDR1 WNHNN, CDR2 SYGVQD (reference sequence). The CDR3 consists of 14 residues. The CDR3 nucleotides are TGCGCCAGCAGTGTGGGACTAGCACGAGAGACCCAGTACTTC. Protein sequence: CASSVGLARETQYF.

The chain links TRBV5-6 to TRBJ2-4; D is ambiguous. The germline V gene has CDR1 SGHDT and CDR2 YYEEEE. The CDR3 is 14 amino acids. Trimming left V 2 bases short and J 0 bases short, with 6 bases between. In DNA, the CDR3 is TGTGCCAGCAGCTTCTTCTTAGCCAAAAACATTCAGTACTTC. Amino acids: CASSFFLAKNIQYF. Full variable domain (remainder filled in from reference TRBV5-6 and TRBJ2-4): DAGVTQSPTHLIKTRGQQVTLRCSPKSGHDTVSWYQQALGQGPQFIFQYYEEEERQRGNFPDRFSGHQFPNYSSELNVNALLLGDSALYLCASSFFLAKNIQYFGAGTRLSVL.

The J gene is TRBJ1-1, the V gene TRBV18; D remains ambiguous. Trimming pared 2 bases from V and 1 base from J, leaving 5 bases between. This CDR3 has 13 residues. In germline, CDR1 is KGHSH, CDR2 LQKENI. CDR3 in DNA: TGTGCCAGCTCACCAAACAAGAACACTGAAGCTTTCTTT. Its translation: CASSPNKNTEAFF.

CDR3 loop: CASSEASGPTDTQYF. DNA of the CDR3: TGCGCCAGCAGTGAGGCTAGCGGACCCACAGATACGCAGTATTTT. The chain joins TRBV10-1 to TRBJ2-3, with TRBD2 matching over 7 bases. The CDR3 is 15 residues long. Trimming took 2 bases from V and 2 from J; bases not matched to a gene: 4. CDR1 WNHNN and CDR2 SYGVQD come from the germline V gene (reference sequence).

This sequence joins TRBV28 and TRBJ2-7; 7 positions match TRBD2. The CDR3 is 15 amino acids. V gave up 5 bases and J gave up 0 bases; unmatched junction bases: 7. Germline CDR1 and CDR2: MDHEN and SYDVKM. This CDR3 reads CASSGASGSSYEQYF. The DNA for the CDR3 is TGTGCCAGCAGTGGGGCTAGCGGAAGCTCCTACGAGCAGTACTTC. Full variable domain (remainder filled in from reference TRBV28 and TRBJ2-7): DVKVTQSSRYLVKRTGEKVFLECVQDMDHENMFWYRQDPGLGLRLIYFSYDVKMKEKGDIPEGYSVSREKKERFSLILESASTNQTSMYLCASSGASGSSYEQYFGPGTRLTVT.

The chain couples TRBV2 to TRBJ1-2; a possible D gene is TRBD1 (6 bases). The CDR3 loop spans 13 amino acids. Trimming took 8 bases from V and 6 from J, leaving 16 bases between them. From germline, CDR1 is SNHLY and CDR2 FYNNEI. The CDR3 here is CASAYTGLNGYTF. The CDR3 region has the DNA TGTGCCAGCGCATACACAGGGTTAAATGGCTACACCTTC. The full variable domain, with the rest looked up from reference TRBV2 and TRBJ1-2, is EPEVTQTPSHQVTQMGQEVILRCVPISNHLYFYWYRQILGQKVEFLVSFYNNEISEKSEIFDDQFSVERPDGSNFTLKIRSTKLEDSAMYFCASAYTGLNGYTFGSGTRLTVV.

V gene TRBV28 combines with J gene TRBJ2-3; no reliable D call. This CDR3 region has 19 residues. Trimming removed 3 bases at V and 0 bases at J, with 22 bases between. Germline-derived CDR1 and CDR2 are MDHEN and SYDVKM. In DNA form, the CDR3 reads TGTGCCAGCAGTTTTCCCCCGGAAAGAGATGTGTACAGCACAGATACGCAGTATTTT. This sequence encodes CASSFPPERDVYSTDTQYF. Complete variable domain (other parts from reference TRBV28 and TRBJ2-3): DVKVTQSSRYLVKRTGEKVFLECVQDMDHENMFWYRQDPGLGLRLIYFSYDVKMKEKGDIPEGYSVSREKKERFSLILESASTNQTSMYLCASSFPPERDVYSTDTQYFGPGTRLTVL.

This clone was detected a few times. The chain employs TRBV4-1 and TRBJ1-2; D unclear. Germline values: CDR1 MGHRA, CDR2 YSYEKL. Deletions cut 4 bases from V and 3 bases from J, with 15 bases between. The CDR3 loop spans 15 amino acids. DNA for the CDR3: TGCGCCAGCAGCCTAAAACTGCCAGCGGACTATGGCTACACCTTC. This encodes CASSLKLPADYGYTF.

The chain uses TRBV18 and TRBJ1-1, with D possibly TRBD1 on 6 matching bases. V was pared by 1 base and J by 1 base, with 10 bases between. CDR1 KGHSH and CDR2 LQKENI come from the germline V gene. The CDR3 length is 15 residues. This chain's CDR3 is CASSPLQGRNTEAFF. The CDR3 nucleotides are TGTGCCAGCTCACCACTACAGGGAAGGAACACTGAAGCTTTCTTT.

The rearrangement joins TRBV20-1 to TRBJ2-5; no firm D call. Between the trimmed V and J ends, which lost 8 bases and 4 bases, there was a span of 11 bases. CDR1 DFQATT and CDR2 SNEGSKA come from the germline V gene (reference sequence). CDR3 size: 11 residues. DNA of the CDR3: TGCAGTATAGCCCCTCGAGAGACCCAGTACTTC. Translation: CSIAPRETQYF.

The chain uses TRBV12-5 and TRBJ1-3, with unresolved D. CDR1 and CDR2 (germline): LGHNT, FRNRAP. Deletions cut 2 bases from V and 0 bases from J, with 14 bases between. The CDR3 consists of 17 residues. CDR3 amino acids: CASGLPTEEDSGNTIYF. CDR3 in DNA: TGTGCTAGTGGTTTGCCTACAGAGGAAGACTCTGGAAACACCATATATTTT.

The chain combines TRBV9 with TRBJ2-5, with a tentative D call TRBD2 (6 bases). The length of the CDR3 is 15 residues. Germline CDR1 SGDLS, CDR2 YYNGEE. Trimming stripped 3 bases from V and 5 bases from J, with 17 bases between. CDR3 protein: CASSAGGGSGETQYF. The CDR3 nucleotides are TGTGCCAGCAGCGCAGGTGGGGGGAGCGGGGAGACCCAGTACTTC.

The V gene is TRBV11-2, the J gene TRBJ1-4; no reliable D call. Trimming removed 0 bases at V and 4 bases at J, with 6 bases between. This CDR3 has 14 amino acids. Germline lookup yields CDR1 SGHAT and CDR2 FQNNGV. The CDR3 DNA is TGTGCCAGCAGCTTAGACAGATTTAATGAAAAACTGTTTTTT. This codes for CASSLDRFNEKLFF.